This TCR beta chain was documented in a study of T-cell memory formation after mild COVID-19 (dated by TCRdb to about 2021). The study in broad terms: TCR sequence clusters from the two donors were largely donor specific. Two young, previously healthy adult volunteers made up the cohort, one male and one female. In a couple of donors, T-cell clones that expanded and contracted after mild COVID-19 were followed by sequencing TCRalpha and TCRbeta repertoires longitudinally. Summary of the overall study and its limitations: Contracting CD4+ clones turned up mainly in the CM and EM memory subsets, whereas EMRA was where CD8+ clones were enriched. The second-wave clones that peaked on day 37 were not confirmed to be SARS-CoV-2 specific. Only a couple of mild cases were covered by the study, and larger cohorts that include severe cases with pre-infection samples were considered necessary. Balanced CD4/CD8 phenotypes were observed for clones contracting from day 15 to 85, whereas a bias towards CD4+ was observed for a second wave of clones expanding from day 15 to 37. Some responding clones were found in pre-infection memory, which suggests that pre-existing cross-reactive memory T cells took part in the SARS-CoV-2 response.

A word on this clonotype: The clone's antigen remains unknown. No quality values exist for individual bases; no much larger clone is one base distant.

The V end loses 0 bases and the J end loses 4 bases, and a stretch of 17 bases separates them. The CDR3 numbers 17 residues from cysteine through phenylalanine. The read is trimmed to its CDR3 DNA, 51 bases read in frame from base 1. CDR1 is given as SGDLS and CDR2 as YYNGEE, both from the germline V gene. Data came from an Illumina NovaSeq 6000. TCRalpha and TCRbeta cDNA libraries were constructed by 5'RACE with constant-segment primers, with sample barcodes and unique molecular identifiers being introduced. Trizol reagent was used to extract RNA from every sample. Amplification of the libraries took two PCR steps, and the second step added a second sample barcode plus Illumina TruSeq adapters. Sequencing of the libraries was done on an Illumina NovaSeq, producing 2 x 150 bp paired-end reads. Concerning the study's data processing: With migec v1.2.7, reads were demultiplexed and then collapsed into UMI-guided consensus sequences. Using mixcr v2.1.11, UMI consensuses were aligned to TRA and TRB V and J templates and then assembled into clonotypes. Clonotypes were classified as expanded or contracted when called significant by both edgeR and NoisET, with noise models trained on biological replicates. For edgeR calls, a false discovery rate-adjusted p below 0.01 and a log2 fold-change threshold of 1 were applied. As an exploratory analysis of dynamics, PCA with hierarchical clustering was applied to max-normalized trajectories of the 1000 most abundant clonotypes. Separately sequenced CD4+ and CD8+ repertoires were used to assign the CD4 or CD8 phenotype of responding clones. TCRdb applied fastp at Q25 and MiXCR to the public reads, then kept only in-frame beta chains. Each entry is one CDR3 protein sequence, shown with its most common DNA and genes. It is TCRdb's table, rather than the study itself, that gives the V and J calls and clone size. The sample records 550,000 to 700,000 distinct CDR3 sequences, around 16% of which are singletons. About 8.6% of the sample goes to the ten largest clones.

PBMCs were isolated by Ficoll-Paque density gradient centrifugation. The sample was PBMCs or a T cell subset sorted from them (not recorded which). Recombination connected TRBV9 to TRBJ1-3; tentative D gene TRBD1, with 6 bases matching. This receptor was identified in an adult woman who had mild COVID-19 (a few samples of this study predate the infection). The sample titles of this study are shuffled in the database, so cell type and time point are left out; the donor was told from shared clones. The DNA sequence is given as TGTGCCAGCAGCGTAGAGGGGGACGGGGCAGGAGGAAACACCATATATTTT. It translates as CASSVEGDGAGGNTIYF.